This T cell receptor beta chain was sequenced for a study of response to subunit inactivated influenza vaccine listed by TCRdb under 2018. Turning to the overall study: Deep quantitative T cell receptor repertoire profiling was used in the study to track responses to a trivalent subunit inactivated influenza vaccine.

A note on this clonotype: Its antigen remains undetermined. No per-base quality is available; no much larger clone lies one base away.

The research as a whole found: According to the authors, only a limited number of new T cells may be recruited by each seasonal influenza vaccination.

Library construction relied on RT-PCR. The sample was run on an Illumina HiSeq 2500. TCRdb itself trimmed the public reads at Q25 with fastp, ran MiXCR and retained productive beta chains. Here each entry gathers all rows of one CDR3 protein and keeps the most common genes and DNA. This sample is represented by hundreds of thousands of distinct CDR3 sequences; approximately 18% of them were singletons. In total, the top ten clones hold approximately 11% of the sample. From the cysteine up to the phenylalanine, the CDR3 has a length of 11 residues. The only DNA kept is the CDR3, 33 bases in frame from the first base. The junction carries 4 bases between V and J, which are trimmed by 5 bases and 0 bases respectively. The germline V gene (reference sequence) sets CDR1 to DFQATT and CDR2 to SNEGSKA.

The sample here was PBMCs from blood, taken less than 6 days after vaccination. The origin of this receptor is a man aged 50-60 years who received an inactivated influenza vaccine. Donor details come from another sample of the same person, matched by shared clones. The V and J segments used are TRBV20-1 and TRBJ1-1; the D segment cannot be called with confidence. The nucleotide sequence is TGCAGTGCTTGGATGAACACTGAAGCTTTCTTT. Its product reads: CSAWMNTEAFF.